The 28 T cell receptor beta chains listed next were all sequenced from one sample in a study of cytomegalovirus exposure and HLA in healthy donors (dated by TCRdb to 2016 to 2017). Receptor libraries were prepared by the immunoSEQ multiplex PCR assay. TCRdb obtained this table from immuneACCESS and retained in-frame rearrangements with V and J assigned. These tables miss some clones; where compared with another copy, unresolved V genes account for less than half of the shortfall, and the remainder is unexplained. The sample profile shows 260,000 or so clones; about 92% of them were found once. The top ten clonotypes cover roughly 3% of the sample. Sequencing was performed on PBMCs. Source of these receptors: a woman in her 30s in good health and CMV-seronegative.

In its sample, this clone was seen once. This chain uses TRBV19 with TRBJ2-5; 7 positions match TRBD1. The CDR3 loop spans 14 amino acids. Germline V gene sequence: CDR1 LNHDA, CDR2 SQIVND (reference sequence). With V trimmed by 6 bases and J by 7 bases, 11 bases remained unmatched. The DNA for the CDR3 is TGTGCCAGTAGCGCAGGGGGTATTAGGGGGACCCAGTACTTC. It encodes CASSAGGIRGTQYF.

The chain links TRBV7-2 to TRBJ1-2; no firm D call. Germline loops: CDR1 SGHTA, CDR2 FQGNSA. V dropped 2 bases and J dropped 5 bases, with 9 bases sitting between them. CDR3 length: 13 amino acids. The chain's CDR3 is CASSLKGSYGYTF. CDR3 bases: TGTGCCAGCAGCTTAAAGGGCAGTTATGGCTACACCTTC. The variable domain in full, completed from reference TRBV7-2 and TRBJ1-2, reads GAGVSQSPSNKVTEKGKDVELRCDPISGHTALYWYRQSLGQGLEFLIYFQGNSAPDKSGLPSDRFSAERTGGSVSTLTIQRTQQEDSAVYLCASSLKGSYGYTFGSGTRLTVV.

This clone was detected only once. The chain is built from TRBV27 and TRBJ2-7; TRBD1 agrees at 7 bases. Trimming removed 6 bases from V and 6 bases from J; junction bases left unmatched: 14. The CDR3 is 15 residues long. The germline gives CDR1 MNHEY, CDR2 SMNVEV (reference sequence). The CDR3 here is CASSFQTGRPAEQYF. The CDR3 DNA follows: TGTGCCAGCAGCTTTCAGACAGGGCGGCCGGCCGAGCAGTACTTC.

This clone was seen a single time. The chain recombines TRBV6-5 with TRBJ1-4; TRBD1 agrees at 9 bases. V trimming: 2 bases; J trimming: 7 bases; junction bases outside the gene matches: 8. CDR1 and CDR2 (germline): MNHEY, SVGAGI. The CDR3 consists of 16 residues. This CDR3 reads CASSYAGDRVFEKLFF. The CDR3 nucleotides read TGTGCCAGCAGTTACGCTGGGGACAGGGTATTTGAAAAACTGTTTTTT.

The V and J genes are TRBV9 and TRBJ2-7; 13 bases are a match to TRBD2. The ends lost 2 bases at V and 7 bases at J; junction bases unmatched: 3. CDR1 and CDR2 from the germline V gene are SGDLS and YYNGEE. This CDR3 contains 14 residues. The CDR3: CASSVGTSGMEQYF. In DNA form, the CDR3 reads TGTGCCAGCAGCGTCGGGACTAGCGGGATGGAGCAGTACTTC.

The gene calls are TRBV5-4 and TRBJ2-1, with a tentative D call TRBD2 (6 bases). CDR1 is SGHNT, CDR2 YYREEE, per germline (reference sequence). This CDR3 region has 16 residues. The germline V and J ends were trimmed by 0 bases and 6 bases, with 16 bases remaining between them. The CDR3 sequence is CASSLVPTRGSNEQFF. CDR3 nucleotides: TGTGCCAGCAGCTTGGTACCGACTAGGGGTAGCAATGAGCAGTTCTTC. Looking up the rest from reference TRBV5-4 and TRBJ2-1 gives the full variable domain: ETGVTQSPTHLIKTRGQQVTLRCSSQSGHNTVSWYQQALGQGPQFIFQYYREEENGRGNFPPRFSGLQFPNYSSELNVNALELDDSALYLCASSLVPTRGSNEQFFGPGTRLTVL.

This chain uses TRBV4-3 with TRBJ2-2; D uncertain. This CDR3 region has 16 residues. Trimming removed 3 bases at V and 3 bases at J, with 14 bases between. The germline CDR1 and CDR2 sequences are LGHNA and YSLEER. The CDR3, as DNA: TGCGCCAGCAGCCAGAGGAAAGGGTTAGACACCGGGGAGCTGTTTTTT. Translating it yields CASSQRKGLDTGELFF.

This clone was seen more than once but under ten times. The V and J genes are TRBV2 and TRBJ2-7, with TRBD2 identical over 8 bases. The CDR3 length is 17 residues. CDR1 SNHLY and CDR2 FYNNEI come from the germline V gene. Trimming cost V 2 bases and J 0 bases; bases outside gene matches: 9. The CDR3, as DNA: TGTGCCAGCAGTGAACCCCCTAGCGGGCAAACCTCCTACGAGCAGTACTTC. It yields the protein CASSEPPSGQTSYEQYF. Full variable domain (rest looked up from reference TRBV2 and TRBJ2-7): EPEVTQTPSHQVTQMGQEVILRCVPISNHLYFYWYRQILGQKVEFLVSFYNNEISEKSEIFDDQFSVERPDGSNFTLKIRSTKLEDSAMYFCASSEPPSGQTSYEQYFGPGTRLTVT.

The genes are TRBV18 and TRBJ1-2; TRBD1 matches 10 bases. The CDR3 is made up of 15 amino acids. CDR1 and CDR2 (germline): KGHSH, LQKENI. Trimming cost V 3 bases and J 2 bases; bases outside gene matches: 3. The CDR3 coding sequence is TGTGCCAGCTCACCGCGACAGGGGGCCAACTATGGCTACACCTTC. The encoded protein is CASSPRQGANYGYTF.

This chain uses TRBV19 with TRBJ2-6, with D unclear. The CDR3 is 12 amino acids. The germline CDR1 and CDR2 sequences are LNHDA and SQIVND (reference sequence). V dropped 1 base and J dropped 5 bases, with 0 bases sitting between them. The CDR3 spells CASSIGANVLTF. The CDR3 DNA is TGTGCCAGTAGTATAGGGGCCAACGTCCTGACTTTC.

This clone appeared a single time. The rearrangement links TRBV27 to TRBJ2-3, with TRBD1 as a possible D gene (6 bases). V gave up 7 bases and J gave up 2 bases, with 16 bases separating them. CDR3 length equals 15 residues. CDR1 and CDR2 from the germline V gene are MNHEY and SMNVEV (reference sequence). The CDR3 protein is CASTGAATSTDTQYF. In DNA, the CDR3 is TGTGCCAGCACAGGGGCGGCTACCTCCACAGATACGCAGTATTTT.

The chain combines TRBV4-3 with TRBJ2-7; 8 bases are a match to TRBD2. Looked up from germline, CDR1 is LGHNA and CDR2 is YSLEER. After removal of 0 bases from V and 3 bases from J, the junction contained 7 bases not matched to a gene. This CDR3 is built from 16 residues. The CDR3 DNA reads TGCGCCAGCAGCCAAGATGGGCCGGGAGGGGACTACGAGCAGTACTTC. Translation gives CASSQDGPGGDYEQYF.

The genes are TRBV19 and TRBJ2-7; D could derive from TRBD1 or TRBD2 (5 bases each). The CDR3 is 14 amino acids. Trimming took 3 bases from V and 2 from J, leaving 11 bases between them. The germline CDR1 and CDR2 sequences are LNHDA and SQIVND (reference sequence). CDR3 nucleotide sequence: TGTGCCAGTAGTATGTCTCTGGGGGCCTACGAGCAGTACTTC. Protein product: CASSMSLGAYEQYF.

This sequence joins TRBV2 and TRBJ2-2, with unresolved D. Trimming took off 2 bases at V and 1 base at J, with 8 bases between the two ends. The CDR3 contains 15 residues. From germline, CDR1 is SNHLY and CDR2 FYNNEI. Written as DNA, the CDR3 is TGTGCCAGCAGTGAATGGCAGATGAACACCGGGGAGCTGTTTTTT. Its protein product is CASSEWQMNTGELFF.

CDR3 in DNA: TGTGCCAGCAGCCTACAGTGGAGCTCCTACAATGAGCAGTTCTTC. Protein sequence: CASSLQWSSYNEQFF. The chain couples TRBV27 to TRBJ2-1; D is undetermined. The germline CDR1 and CDR2 sequences are MNHEY and SMNVEV (reference sequence). Deletions cut 6 bases from V and 0 bases from J, with 12 bases between. The CDR3 length is 15 residues.

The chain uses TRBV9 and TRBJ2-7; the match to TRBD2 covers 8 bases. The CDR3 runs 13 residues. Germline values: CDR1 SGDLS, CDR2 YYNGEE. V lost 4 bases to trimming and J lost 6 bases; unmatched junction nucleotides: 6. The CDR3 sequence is CASSLTREGEQYF. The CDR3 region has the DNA TGTGCCAGCAGCCTCACTCGGGAGGGCGAGCAGTACTTC.

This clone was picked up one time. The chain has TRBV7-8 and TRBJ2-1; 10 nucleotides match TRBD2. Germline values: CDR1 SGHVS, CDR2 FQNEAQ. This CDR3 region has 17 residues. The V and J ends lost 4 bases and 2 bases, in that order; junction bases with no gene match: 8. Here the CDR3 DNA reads TGTGCCAGCAGCTCACCGGGTAGCGGGAGGCCCTACAATGAGCAGTTCTTC. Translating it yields CASSSPGSGRPYNEQFF.

CDR3 DNA: TGTGCCAGCAGTACAGGGGAATCGCGTTGGATGGCCCAGCATTTT. As protein: CASSTGESRWMAQHF. V is TRBV28 and J is TRBJ1-5, with 7 bases aligning to TRBD1. Germline trimming cut 5 bases from V and 11 bases from J; bases unmatched to any gene: 15. CDR3 length: 15 amino acids. The V gene's germline CDR1 is MDHEN and CDR2 SYDVKM.

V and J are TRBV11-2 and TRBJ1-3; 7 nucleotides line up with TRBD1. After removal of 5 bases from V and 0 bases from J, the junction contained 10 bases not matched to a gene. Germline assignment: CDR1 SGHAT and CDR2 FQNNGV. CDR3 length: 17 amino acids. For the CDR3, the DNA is TGTGCCAGCAGCCAGGGGGGACTCCGTTCCTCTGGAAACACCATATATTTT. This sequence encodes CASSQGGLRSSGNTIYF.

CDR3 nucleotides: TGCGCCAGCAGCGGCTACCAGGGGGGCCGCTCCTACAATGAGCAGTTCTTC. Its protein product is CASSGYQGGRSYNEQFF. This chain links TRBV5-1 with TRBJ2-1; possibly TRBD1 for D (7 bases). V lost 4 bases, J lost 0 bases, and 17 bases lay in between. CDR1 is SGHRS and CDR2 is YFSETQ in the germline V gene. The CDR3 runs to 17 residues.

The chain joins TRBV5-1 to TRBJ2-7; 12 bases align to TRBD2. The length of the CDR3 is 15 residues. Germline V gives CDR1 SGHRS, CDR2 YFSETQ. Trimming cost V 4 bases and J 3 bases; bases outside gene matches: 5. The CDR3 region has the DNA TGCGCCAGCAGCCCTGGACTAGCGGGAATCTACGAGCAGTACTTC. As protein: CASSPGLAGIYEQYF.

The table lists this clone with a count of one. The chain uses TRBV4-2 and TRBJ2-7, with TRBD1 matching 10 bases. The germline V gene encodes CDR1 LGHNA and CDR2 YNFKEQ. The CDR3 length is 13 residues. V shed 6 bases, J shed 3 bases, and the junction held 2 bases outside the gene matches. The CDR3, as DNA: TGTGCCAGCAGTAGGGACAGGGGCTACGAGCAGTACTTC. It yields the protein CASSRDRGYEQYF.

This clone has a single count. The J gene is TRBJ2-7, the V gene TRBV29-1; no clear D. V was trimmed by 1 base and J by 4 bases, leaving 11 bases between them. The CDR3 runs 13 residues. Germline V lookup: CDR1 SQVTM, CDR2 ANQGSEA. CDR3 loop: CSVEGPRSYEQYF. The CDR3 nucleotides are TGCAGCGTTGAAGGGCCGCGGTCGTACGAGCAGTACTTC.

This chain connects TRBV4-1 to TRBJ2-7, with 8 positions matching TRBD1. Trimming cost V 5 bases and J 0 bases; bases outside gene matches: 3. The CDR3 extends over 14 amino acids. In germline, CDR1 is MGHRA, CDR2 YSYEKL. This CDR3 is CASSTGTGSYEQYF. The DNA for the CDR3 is TGCGCCAGCAGCACCGGGACAGGCTCCTACGAGCAGTACTTC.

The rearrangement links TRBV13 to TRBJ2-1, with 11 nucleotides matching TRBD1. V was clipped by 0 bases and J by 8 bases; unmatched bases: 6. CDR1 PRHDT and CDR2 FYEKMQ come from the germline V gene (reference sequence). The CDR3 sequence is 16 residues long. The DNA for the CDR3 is TGTGCCAGCAGCTTAGGAGGGACAGGGGGATTCGATGAGCAGTTCTTC. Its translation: CASSLGGTGGFDEQFF. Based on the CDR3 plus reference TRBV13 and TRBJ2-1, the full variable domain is AAGVIQSPRHLIKEKRETATLKCYPIPRHDTVYWYQQGPGQDPQFLISFYEKMQSDKGSIPDRFSAQQFSDYHSELNMSSLELGDSALYFCASSLGGTGGFDEQFFGPGTRLTVL.

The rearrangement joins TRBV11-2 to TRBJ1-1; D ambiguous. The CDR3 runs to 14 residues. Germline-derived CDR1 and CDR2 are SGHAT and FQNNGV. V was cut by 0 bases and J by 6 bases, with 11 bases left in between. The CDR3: CASSLELTDPEAFF. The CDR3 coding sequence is TGTGCCAGCAGCTTAGAACTGACCGACCCTGAAGCTTTCTTT. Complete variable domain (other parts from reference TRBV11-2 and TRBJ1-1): EAGVAQSPRYKIIEKRQSVAFWCNPISGHATLYWYQQILGQGPKLLIQFQNNGVVDDSQLPKDRFSAERLKGVDSTLKIQPAKLEDSAVYLCASSLELTDPEAFFGQGTRLTVV.

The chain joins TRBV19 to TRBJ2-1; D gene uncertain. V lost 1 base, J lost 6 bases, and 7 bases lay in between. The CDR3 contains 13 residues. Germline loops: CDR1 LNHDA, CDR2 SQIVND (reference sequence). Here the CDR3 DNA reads TGTGCCAGTAGTATAGTGACTGGCAATGAGCAGTTCTTC. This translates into CASSIVTGNEQFF.

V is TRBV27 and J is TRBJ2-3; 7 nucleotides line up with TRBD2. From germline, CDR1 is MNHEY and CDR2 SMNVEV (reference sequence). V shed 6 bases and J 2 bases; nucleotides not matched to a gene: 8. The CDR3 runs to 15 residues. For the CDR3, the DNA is TGTGCCAGCAGCGGCCGGGAGGAACTCACAGATACGCAGTATTTT. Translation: CASSGREELTDTQYF.